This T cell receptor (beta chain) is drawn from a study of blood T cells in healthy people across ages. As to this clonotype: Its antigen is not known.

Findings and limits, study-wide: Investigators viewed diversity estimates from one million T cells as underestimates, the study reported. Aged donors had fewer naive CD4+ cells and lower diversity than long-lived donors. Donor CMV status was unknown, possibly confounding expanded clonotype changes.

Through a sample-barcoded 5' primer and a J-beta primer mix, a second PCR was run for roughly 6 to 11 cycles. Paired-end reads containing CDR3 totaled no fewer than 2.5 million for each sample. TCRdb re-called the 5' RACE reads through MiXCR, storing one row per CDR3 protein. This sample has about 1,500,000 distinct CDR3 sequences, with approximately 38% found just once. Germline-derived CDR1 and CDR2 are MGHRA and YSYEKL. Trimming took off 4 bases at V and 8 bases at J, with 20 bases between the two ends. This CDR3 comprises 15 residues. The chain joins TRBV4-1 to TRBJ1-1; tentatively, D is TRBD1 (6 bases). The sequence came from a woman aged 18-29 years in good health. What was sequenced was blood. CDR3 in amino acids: CASSPNTGTNSEAFF. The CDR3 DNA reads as TGCGCCAGCAGCCCCAACACCGGGACAAACAGCGAAGCTTTCTTT.